This entry lists 18 T cell receptor beta chains sequenced from one sample in a study of blood T cell repertoires in COVID-19. Libraries were prepared by immunoSEQ multiplex PCR; TCRdb keeps only in-frame clonotypes and omits some of them. The table shows 150,000 to 200,000 clones, with about 80% occurring only once. The sequencing sample was made of PBMCs or T cells enriched from blood (not recorded which). These receptors all come from a man between 50 and 59 years old who had recovered from COVID-19.

The gene calls are TRBV28 and TRBJ1-2; D is unclear. CDR3 size: 14 residues. The V gene lost 2 bases and the J gene lost 7 bases, with 14 bases spanning the gap. Germline lookup yields CDR1 MDHEN and CDR2 SYDVKM. The chain's CDR3 is CASSLTGRQGGYTF. CDR3 DNA sequence: TGTGCCAGCAGTTTAACTGGCAGGCAAGGTGGCTACACCTTC.

This clone was counted a single time. The V and J genes are TRBV18 and TRBJ1-4; unclear D gene. There are 15 residues in the CDR3. Trimming took 0 bases from V and 8 from J, leaving 13 bases between them. Germline loops: CDR1 KGHSH, CDR2 LQKENI. The chain's CDR3 is CASSPPGLSGEKLFF. CDR3 nucleotide sequence: TGTGCCAGCTCACCACCAGGGCTAAGCGGAGAAAAACTGTTTTTT.

The chain recombines TRBV4-2 with TRBJ2-2; tentatively, D is TRBD2 (7 bases). Germline-derived CDR1 and CDR2 are LGHNA and YNFKEQ. The CDR3 contains 17 residues. V lost 4 bases, J lost 4 bases, and 19 bases lay in between. DNA for the CDR3: TGTGCCAGCAGCCTCGAGGGGGGGGGCTCGTCCACCGGGGAGCTGTTTTTT. Translated: CASSLEGGGSSTGELFF.

This clone was picked up a small number of times. The V gene is TRBV9, the J gene TRBJ1-6, with a possible D match to TRBD1 (6 bases). The germline CDR1 and CDR2 sequences are SGDLS and YYNGEE. CDR3 length: 15 amino acids. V lost 1 base and J 13 bases, leaving 18 bases between the germline ends. The CDR3 protein is CASSVFADLRGPLHF. In nucleotides, the CDR3 is TGTGCCAGCAGCGTATTTGCTGATCTTAGGGGGCCCCTCCACTTT.

The genes are TRBV18 and TRBJ2-7; 7 bases are a match to TRBD1. The CDR3 length is 13 residues. The germline CDR1 and CDR2 sequences are KGHSH and LQKENI. V was clipped by 3 bases and J by 6 bases; unmatched bases: 5. The CDR3 bases are TGTGCCAGCTCACCGACAGGGACGGGCGAGCAGTACTTC. Amino acids: CASSPTGTGEQYF. Complete variable domain (other parts from reference TRBV18 and TRBJ2-7): NAGVMQNPRHLVRRRGQEARLRCSPMKGHSHVYWYRQLPEEGLKFMVYLQKENIIDESGMPKERFSAEFPKEGPSILRIQQVVRGDSAAYFCASSPTGTGEQYFGPGTRLTVT.

V and J are TRBV10-3 and TRBJ1-2; 7 nucleotides match TRBD1. This CDR3 has 12 amino acids. Germline V gene lookup returns CDR1 ENHRY and CDR2 SYGVKD. The V and J ends lost 6 bases and 4 bases, in that order; junction bases with no gene match: 2. This chain's CDR3 is CAISRDSYGYTF. DNA of the CDR3: TGTGCCATCAGCCGGGACAGCTATGGCTACACCTTC.

The DNA for the CDR3 is TGTGCCAGCAGCCAAGAGCGGGGGGGAGGATATGGCTACACCTTC. It translates to CASSQERGGGYGYTF. The chain recombines TRBV4-2 with TRBJ1-2, with D possibly being TRBD1 (5 bases). This CDR3 comprises 15 residues. V lost 0 bases and J lost 5, with 13 bases in between. Germline CDR1 and CDR2: LGHNA and YNFKEQ.

This clone showed up just a few times. This sequence joins TRBV5-1 and TRBJ2-2, with TRBD1 matching 7 bases. Trimming removed 4 bases from V and 4 bases from J; junction bases left unmatched: 10. The CDR3 is 16 residues long. Germline V CDR1 and CDR2: SGHRS, YFSETQ. CDR3 residues: CASSEGAGRTTGELFF. The DNA of the CDR3 is TGCGCCAGCAGCGAGGGGGCGGGCAGGACCACCGGGGAGCTGTTTTTT.

Written as DNA, the CDR3 is TGTGCCAGTAGTGCGTCCGGGACAGGGACCACTGAAGCTTTCTTT. This encodes CASSASGTGTTEAFF. The chain links TRBV19 to TRBJ1-1; 9 bases fit TRBD1. The CDR3 contains 15 residues. Germline V gene lookup returns CDR1 LNHDA and CDR2 SQIVND (reference sequence). J was trimmed by 4 bases and V by 5 bases; bases with no gene match: 8.

This sequence joins TRBV5-1 and TRBJ2-2; possibly TRBD1 for D (5 bases). Trimming left V 4 bases short and J 0 bases short, with 10 bases between. The CDR3 is 15 amino acids. Germline V lookup: CDR1 SGHRS, CDR2 YFSETQ. The CDR3 region has the DNA TGCGCCAGCAGCCTAGACAGCACGAACACCGGGGAGCTGTTTTTT. The encoded protein is CASSLDSTNTGELFF. The full variable domain, rest sourced from reference TRBV5-1 and TRBJ2-2, is KAGVTQTPRYLIKTRGQQVTLSCSPISGHRSVSWYQQTPGQGLQFLFEYFSETQRNKGNFPGRFSGRQFSNSRSEMNVSTLELGDSALYLCASSLDSTNTGELFFGEGSRLTVL.

The CDR3 is CASSLALQGYSPLHF. In nucleotides, the CDR3 is TGTGCCAGCAGCTTAGCGCTACAGGGCTATTCACCCCTCCACTTT. This sequence joins TRBV7-9 and TRBJ1-6; maybe TRBD1 (6 bases). Trimming cost V 0 bases and J 8 bases, with 11 bases left between them. The CDR3 is 15 residues long. CDR1 and CDR2 from the germline V gene are SEHNR and FQNEAQ (reference sequence).

This clone came up once. J is TRBJ1-5 and V is TRBV6-1; D possibly corresponds to TRBD1 (6 bases). This CDR3 region has 16 residues. Germline-derived CDR1 and CDR2 are MNHNS and SASEGT. The V end lost 4 bases, the J end lost 6 bases, and 19 bases lay between the germline ends. CDR3 nucleotide sequence: TGTGCCAGCAGTGCCCCCACAGGGTTCTCAGGTCAGCCCCAGCATTTT. Its protein is CASSAPTGFSGQPQHF.

V is TRBV5-5 and J is TRBJ1-6, with no clear D. V was cut by 6 bases and J by 1 base, with 17 bases left in between. The germline CDR1 and CDR2 sequences are SGHKS and YYEKEE (reference sequence). This CDR3 comprises 17 residues. Here the CDR3 DNA reads TGTGCCAGCAACCCAACTCCCGTAAAGTCCTATAATTCACCCCTCCACTTT. The encoded protein is CASNPTPVKSYNSPLHF. The whole variable domain, filled in from reference TRBV5-5 and TRBJ1-6, reads DAGVTQSPTHLIKTRGQQVTLRCSPISGHKSVSWYQQVLGQGPQFIFQYYEKEERGRGNFPDRFSARQFPNYSSELNVNALLLGDSALYLCASNPTPVKSYNSPLHFGNGTRLTVT.

The rearrangement uses TRBV7-2 and TRBJ1-5; TRBD1 matches 8 bases. CDR3 size: 16 residues. Germline trimming cut 2 bases from V and 7 bases from J; bases unmatched to any gene: 10. The V gene's germline CDR1 is SGHTA and CDR2 FQGNSA. The CDR3 is CASSLRLGQGHQPQHF. Here the CDR3 DNA reads TGTGCCAGCAGCTTACGGTTAGGACAGGGACACCAGCCCCAGCATTTT.

The chain recombines TRBV5-1 with TRBJ2-7; D is ambiguous. The germline V gene has CDR1 SGHRS and CDR2 YFSETQ. V lost 4 bases, J lost 3 bases, and 5 bases lay in between. The CDR3 contains 11 residues. The CDR3 reads CASSLDYEQYF. CDR3 bases: TGCGCCAGCAGCCTAGACTACGAGCAGTACTTC. The variable domain in full, with the rest retrieved from reference TRBV5-1 and TRBJ2-7, is KAGVTQTPRYLIKTRGQQVTLSCSPISGHRSVSWYQQTPGQGLQFLFEYFSETQRNKGNFPGRFSGRQFSNSRSEMNVSTLELGDSALYLCASSLDYEQYFGPGTRLTVT.

V is TRBV5-4 and J is TRBJ2-1; 14 bases agree with TRBD2. J lost 10 bases, V lost 4 bases, and 10 bases had no gene match. This CDR3 is built from 16 residues. Germline CDR1 and CDR2: SGHNT and YYREEE (reference sequence). The CDR3 region has the DNA TGTGCCAGCAGCCCAGGACTAGCGGGGGGTAACCGGGAGCAGTTCTTC. This encodes CASSPGLAGGNREQFF.

The gene calls are TRBV5-4 and TRBJ1-3; D not certain. Germline V gene lookup returns CDR1 SGHNT and CDR2 YYREEE (reference sequence). The CDR3 has 15 amino acids. The V gene lost 4 bases and the J gene lost 3 bases, with 14 bases spanning the gap. CDR3 nucleotide sequence: TGTGCCAGCAGCCCTCGTAGCGGAATTGGAAACACCATATATTTT. Translated: CASSPRSGIGNTIYF.

This clone was detected only once. The chain uses TRBV9 and TRBJ2-1; 16 nucleotides match TRBD2. Germline V gives CDR1 SGDLS, CDR2 YYNGEE. The CDR3 length is 20 residues. The junction had 10 bases not matched to a gene; V was cut back by 3 bases and J by 1 base. The CDR3 spells CASSAPPGLAGGRSYNEQFF. In DNA form, the CDR3 reads TGTGCCAGCAGCGCCCCGCCGGGACTAGCGGGGGGGCGATCCTACAATGAGCAGTTCTTC.